A selection of T cell receptor beta chains follows, all from one sample in a study of cytomegalovirus exposure and HLA in healthy donors. The table came from immunoSEQ multiplex PCR; TCRdb's copy has only in-frame clones and leaves some out. The data hold 250,000 to 400,000 clones, with about 85% observed a single time. Sequenced: PBMCs. The receptors come from a woman aged 30 to 39 in good health and CMV-seropositive. CDR3s include the opening cysteine and the closing phenylalanine or tryptophan. D genes are given only for firm matches. Clone size is shown for a subset of rows, as once, few, many or a class of expanded clone.

d_gene,v_gene,abundance,j_gene,CDR3aa,CDR3nt
.,TRBV9,.,TRBJ1-3,CASSVVGDTIYF,TGTGCCAGCAGCGTAGTCGGTGACACCATATATTTT
.,TRBV4-3,once,TRBJ1-2,CASSQAGYGYTF,TGCGCCAGCAGCCAAGCAGGGTATGGCTACACCTTC
TRBD2,TRBV5-1,.,TRBJ2-3,CASSSGLAVTDTQYF,TGCGCCAGCAGCAGCGGACTAGCGGTTACAGATACGCAGTATTTT
TRBD2,TRBV2,.,TRBJ2-1,CASREERLAGGYNEQFF,TGTGCCAGCAGGGAAGAACGACTAGCGGGGGGGTACAATGAGCAGTTCTTC
.,TRBV11-2,many,TRBJ2-7,CASSLKGVEQYF,TGTGCCAGCAGCTTAAAAGGGGTCGAGCAGTACTTC
.,TRBV2,.,TRBJ2-7,CASAGQPSSYEQYF,TGTGCCAGCGCGGGACAGCCCAGCTCCTACGAGCAGTACTTC
.,TRBV9,.,TRBJ2-7,CASSVAIGGLYEQYF,TGTGCCAGCAGCGTAGCTATAGGGGGACTCTACGAGCAGTACTTC
.,TRBV6-5,.,TRBJ2-1,CASSDLIRGLGEQFF,TGTGCCAGCAGCGACCTGATACGAGGGTTAGGTGAGCAGTTCTTC
.,TRBV28,.,TRBJ2-3,CASSPSTTSAPSTDTQYF,TGTGCCAGCAGTCCATCCACGACCTCTGCACCGAGCACAGATACGCAGTATTTT
TRBD2,TRBV5-6,.,TRBJ2-2,CASSYTSGAYTGELFF,TGTGCCAGCAGCTATACTAGCGGGGCTTACACCGGGGAGCTGTTTTTT
TRBD1,TRBV11-2,.,TRBJ2-2,CASSLEPRTGFGELFF,TGTGCCAGCAGCTTAGAACCCCGGACAGGATTCGGGGAGCTGTTTTTT
.,TRBV5-1,.,TRBJ1-2,CASSARTGPGYTF,TGCGCCAGCAGCGCGAGAACAGGGCCAGGCTACACCTTC
TRBD2,TRBV4-3,.,TRBJ2-1,CASSQKSLAGAHHNEQFF,TGCGCCAGCAGCCAAAAATCCCTAGCGGGAGCCCACCACAATGAGCAGTTCTTC
TRBD1,TRBV5-6,.,TRBJ1-2,CASSLVDREYGYTF,TGTGCCAGCAGCCTAGTGGACAGGGAGTATGGCTACACCTTC
.,TRBV5-8,.,TRBJ1-2,CASSLVAGYGYTF,TGTGCCAGCAGCTTGGTTGCAGGGTATGGCTACACCTTC
TRBD1,TRBV2,few,TRBJ1-2,CASSEDRNYGYTF,TGTGCCAGCAGTGAGGACAGGAACTATGGCTACACCTTC
.,TRBV11-2,.,TRBJ2-7,CASSLGDPPYEQYF,TGTGCCAGCAGCTTAGGGGACCCTCCCTACGAGCAGTACTTC
.,TRBV27,.,TRBJ2-1,CASSLSWGGSYEQFF,TGTGCCAGCAGTTTATCGTGGGGGGGCTCCTATGAGCAGTTCTTC
.,TRBV6-5,.,TRBJ2-1,CASTLSGNSYNEQFF,TGTGCCAGCACCCTTAGCGGAAACTCCTACAATGAGCAGTTCTTC
TRBD1,TRBV7-2,.,TRBJ1-6,CASSAGGTGASPLHF,TGTGCCAGCAGCGCGGGGGGGACAGGTGCCTCACCCCTCCACTTT
.,TRBV27,once,TRBJ2-7,CASSLVPDYEQYF,TGTGCCAGCAGTTTAGTACCGGATTACGAGCAGTACTTC
TRBD1,TRBV19,.,TRBJ1-1,CASRLAGGLTEAFF,TGTGCCAGTAGGCTGGCAGGGGGTCTAACTGAAGCTTTCTTT
.,TRBV2,.,TRBJ1-1,CASSTPEGRGTEAFF,TGTGCCAGCAGTACCCCCGAGGGCAGGGGCACTGAAGCTTTCTTT
.,TRBV7-9,.,TRBJ2-1,CASSGTISYNEQFF,TGTGCCAGCAGCGGGACGATATCCTACAATGAGCAGTTCTTC
.,TRBV10-3,.,TRBJ2-3,CAISELGTSTDTQYF,TGTGCCATCAGTGAGTTAGGGACTAGCACAGATACGCAGTATTTT
.,TRBV4-1,.,TRBJ2-7,CASSQVMGANYEQYF,TGCGCCAGCAGCCAAGTCATGGGCGCCAACTACGAGCAGTACTTC
TRBD1,TRBV5-8,.,TRBJ2-7,CASSRNRGPTLYEQYF,TGTGCCAGCAGCCGAAACAGGGGACCAACCCTCTACGAGCAGTACTTC
TRBD2,TRBV7-6,.,TRBJ2-3,CASSPLAGGTDTQYF,TGTGCCAGCAGTCCTTTAGCGGGGGGAACAGATACGCAGTATTTT
.,TRBV7-2,.,TRBJ2-5,CASSLVETQYF,TGTGCCAGCAGCTTAGTTGAGACCCAGTACTTC
TRBD2,TRBV6-5,.,TRBJ2-1,CASSSASGDNEQFF,TGTGCCAGCAGTTCCGCTAGCGGGGACAATGAGCAGTTCTTC
TRBD1,TRBV14,.,TRBJ1-2,CASSQATGAFLGYTF,TGTGCCAGCAGCCAGGCGACAGGGGCTTTCTTGGGCTACACCTTC
.,TRBV5-6,.,TRBJ1-6,CASSFEGANSPLHF,TGTGCCAGCAGCTTTGAAGGGGCTAATTCACCCCTCCACTTT
.,TRBV30,.,TRBJ2-7,CAYPGTSSYEQYF,TGTGCCTACCCCGGGACATCCTCCTACGAGCAGTACTTC
.,TRBV18,.,TRBJ2-2,CASLTTYSAGELFF,TGTGCCAGCCTCACCACGTATAGCGCCGGGGAGCTGTTTTTT
.,TRBV6-1,.,TRBJ1-1,CASSEARHLTEAFF,TGTGCCAGCAGTGAAGCCCGTCATCTCACTGAAGCTTTCTTT
.,TRBV30,few,TRBJ1-1,CAWSRQEWNTEAFF,TGTGCCTGGAGTCGACAGGAGTGGAACACTGAAGCTTTCTTT
.,TRBV2,.,TRBJ1-1,CASKSGGLGNTEAFF,TGTGCCAGCAAGAGTGGAGGCTTGGGGAACACTGAAGCTTTCTTT